The T cell receptor beta chain described here comes from a study of cytomegalovirus exposure and HLA in healthy donors. The study sampled nominally healthy donors, though unrecorded immune exposures were likely. Study results and limitations: A later analysis showed that HLA-associated TCR beta chains had undergone more clonal expansion than equally common others.

V was shortened by 5 bases and J by 3 bases, with 11 bases between the two germline ends. Germline values: CDR1 LNHDA, CDR2 SQIVND (reference sequence). The CDR3 runs 14 residues. As for this clone: The antigen remains undetermined.

A multiplex PCR was run with 60 Vbeta primers and 13 Jbeta primers. Clones were read by immunoSEQ multiplex PCR, and TCRdb kept only the in-frame ones, dropping some. The sample lists over 100,000 clones, roughly three quarters seen once, with less than 1.1% in the top ten. Input material: PBMCs. This TCR was sampled from a male donor in good health and CMV-seronegative. This rearrangement joins TRBV19 to TRBJ1-5; tentatively, D is TRBD1 (5 bases). In nucleotides, the CDR3 is TGTGCCAGTAGTCCCCGGGACTACAATCAGCCCCAGCATTTT. It specifies CASSPRDYNQPQHF.